This entry describes one TCR beta chain. This entry is derived from a study of blood T cell repertoires in COVID-19. Study overall: Donors in the United States, Italy and Spain gave samples during acute or convalescent COVID-19. Nucleic acid was either cDNA or gDNA, and it came from T cells, B-cell-depleted T cells, or PBMCs.

Germline values: CDR1 MGHDK, CDR2 SYGVNS. Trimming removed 4 bases at V and 5 bases at J, with 5 bases between. CDR3 length equals 11 residues. Assay: immunoSEQ multiplex PCR; the TCRdb copy retains only in-frame clones and omits some. The sample records around 300,000 clones, approximately 85% being singletons. This chain links TRBV25-1 with TRBJ2-5; D remains ambiguous. The source of this sequence is a human donor in a cohort sampled during active COVID-19. The specimen was peripheral blood. For the CDR3, the DNA is TGTGCCAGCAGTGGGCGGGAGACCCAGTACTTC. Translated: CASSGRETQYF.